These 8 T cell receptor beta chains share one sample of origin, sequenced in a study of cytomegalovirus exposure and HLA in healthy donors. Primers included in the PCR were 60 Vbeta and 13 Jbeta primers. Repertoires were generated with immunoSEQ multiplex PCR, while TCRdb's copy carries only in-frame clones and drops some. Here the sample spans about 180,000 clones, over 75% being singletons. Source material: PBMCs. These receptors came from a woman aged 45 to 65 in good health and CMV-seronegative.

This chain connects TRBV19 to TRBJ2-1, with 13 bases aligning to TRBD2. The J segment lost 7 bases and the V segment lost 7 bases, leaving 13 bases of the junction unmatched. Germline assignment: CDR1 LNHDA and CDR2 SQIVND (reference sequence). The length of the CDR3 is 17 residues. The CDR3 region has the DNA TGTGCCAGTAACCTACGCGGGGGGACTAGCGGGACTAATGAGCAGTTCTTC. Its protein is CASNLRGGTSGTNEQFF.

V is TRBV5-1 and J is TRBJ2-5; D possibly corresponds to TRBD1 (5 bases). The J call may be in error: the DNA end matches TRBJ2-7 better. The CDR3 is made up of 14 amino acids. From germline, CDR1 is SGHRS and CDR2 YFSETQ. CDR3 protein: CASSVETDSYEQYF. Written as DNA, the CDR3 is TGCGCCAGCAGCGTCGAGACAGACTCCTACGAGCAGTACTTC.

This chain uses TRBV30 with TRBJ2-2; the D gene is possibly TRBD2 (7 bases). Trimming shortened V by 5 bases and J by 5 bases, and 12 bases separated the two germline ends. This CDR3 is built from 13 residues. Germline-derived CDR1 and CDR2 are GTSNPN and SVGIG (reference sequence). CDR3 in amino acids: CAWRGAGTGELFF. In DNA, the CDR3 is TGTGCCTGGCGGGGGGCCGGGACCGGGGAGCTGTTTTTT.

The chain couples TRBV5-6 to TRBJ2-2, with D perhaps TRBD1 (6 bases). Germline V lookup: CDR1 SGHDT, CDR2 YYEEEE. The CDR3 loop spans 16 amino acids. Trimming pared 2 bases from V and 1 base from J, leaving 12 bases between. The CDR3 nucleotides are TGTGCCAGCAGCTTTTCGGACAGAAAGAACACCGGGGAGCTGTTTTTT. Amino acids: CASSFSDRKNTGELFF.

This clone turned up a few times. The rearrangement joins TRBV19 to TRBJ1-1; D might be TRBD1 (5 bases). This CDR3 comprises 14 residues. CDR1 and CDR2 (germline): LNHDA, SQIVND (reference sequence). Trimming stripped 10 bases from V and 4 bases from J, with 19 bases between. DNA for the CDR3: TGTGCCATTTCACGGGTGGGGCAGGGCACTGAAGCTTTCTTT. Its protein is CAISRVGQGTEAFF. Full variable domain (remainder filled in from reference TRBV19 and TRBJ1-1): DGGITQSPKYLFRKEGQNVTLSCEQNLNHDAMYWYRQDPGQGLRLIYYSQIVNDFQKGDIAEGYSVSREKKESFPLTVTSAQKNPTAFYLCAISRVGQGTEAFFGQGTRLTVV.

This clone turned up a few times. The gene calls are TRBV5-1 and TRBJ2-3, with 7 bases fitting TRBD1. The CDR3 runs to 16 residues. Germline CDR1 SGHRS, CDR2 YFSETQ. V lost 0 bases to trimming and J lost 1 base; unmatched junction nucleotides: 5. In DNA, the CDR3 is TGCGCCAGCAGCTTGGCCTTAGGGGGCGGCACAGATACGCAGTATTTT. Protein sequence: CASSLALGGGTDTQYF.

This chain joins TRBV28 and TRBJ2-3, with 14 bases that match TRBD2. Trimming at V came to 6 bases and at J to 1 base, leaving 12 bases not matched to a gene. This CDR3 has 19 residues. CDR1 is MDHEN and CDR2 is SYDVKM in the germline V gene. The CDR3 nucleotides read TGTGCCAGCAGCTCCCCGGGACTAGCGGGAGCGGTTGGCACAGATACGCAGTATTTT. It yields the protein CASSSPGLAGAVGTDTQYF.

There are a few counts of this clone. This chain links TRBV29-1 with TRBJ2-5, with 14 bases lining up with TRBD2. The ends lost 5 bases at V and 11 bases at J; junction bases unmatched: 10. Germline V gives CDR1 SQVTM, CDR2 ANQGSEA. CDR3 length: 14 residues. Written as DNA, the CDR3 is TGCAGCGTTAGACCGGGACTAGCGGGAGTGGCTCAGTACTTC. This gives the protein CSVRPGLAGVAQYF.